This passage covers 9 T cell receptor beta chains from one sample sequenced in a study of metastatic and nonmetastatic thyroid tumors. TCRdb reassembled clones from the PCR reads with MiXCR. The data show around 20,000 clones, with approximately 11% seen just once and just under 30% held by the top ten. All patients were untreated before thyroid surgery. Specimen: blood. These TCRs come from a female donor with papillary thyroid cancer or a benign thyroid nodule (not recorded which). Some clones in this sample may be carry-over from other donors' samples.

In this sample, this clone turned up a few times. A junction end diverges from the germline sequence, so it may reflect a read error. This chain uses TRBV24-1 with TRBJ2-3, with TRBD2 as a possible D gene (6 bases). This CDR3 region has 15 residues. Per the germline V gene, CDR1 is KGHDR and CDR2 is SFDVKD. CDR3 sequence: CATGLRTTITDTQYF. The CDR3 DNA sequence: TGTGCCACCGGCCTTCGGACTACTATCACAGATACACAGTATTTT.

Concerning this clone itself: Being one base from a much bigger clone, this may be a read error. The rearrangement joins TRBV4-1 to TRBJ2-5; D gene unclear. The CDR3 loop spans 14 amino acids. Trimming removed 2 bases from V and 9 bases from J, with 16 bases in between. In germline, CDR1 is MGHRA, CDR2 YSYEKL. The CDR3, as DNA: TGCGCCAGCAGCCAACATCATAATGGACGGGCCCAGTACTTC. Protein: CASSQHHNGRAQYF.

This clone was recorded at least ten times. CDR3 loop: CASSQGDIHYYEQYF. For the CDR3, the DNA is TGTGCCAGCAGTCAAGGGGACATCCACTACTACGAGCAGTACTTC. This chain joins TRBV27 and TRBJ2-7; the D gene is possibly TRBD1 (6 bases). The CDR3 length is 15 residues. The germline V gene has CDR1 MNHEY and CDR2 SMNVEV (reference sequence). The V gene lost 5 bases and the J gene lost 3 bases, with 17 bases spanning the gap.

This clone has only a few counts. V gene TRBV9 combines with J gene TRBJ1-2, with D unresolved. The CDR3 consists of 16 residues. Trimming removed 0 bases from V and 4 bases from J, with 16 bases in between. CDR1 is SGDLS, CDR2 YYNGEE, per germline. CDR3 coding DNA: TGTGCCAGCAGCGTAGGAGGTGGAGTATACGGCTATGGCTACACCTTC. Its translation is CASSVGGGVYGYGYTF.

This clone has just a few counts. Just one base apart from a much larger clone, this may be a read error. The genes are TRBV29-1 and TRBJ2-5; perhaps TRBD1 as D (6 bases). The CDR3 length is 14 residues. Germline V gene lookup returns CDR1 SQVTM and CDR2 ANQGSEA. CDR3 sequence reads: CSVEDRDKQEAQYF. CDR3 nucleotide sequence: TGCAGCGTTGAGGACCGGGACAAGCAAGAGGCCCAGTACTTC.

This clone is medium-sized (0.01 to 0.1%). The chain recombines TRBV28 with TRBJ1-2; a possible D gene is TRBD1 (5 bases). Deletions cut 4 bases from V and 13 bases from J, with 28 bases between. The CDR3 runs 16 residues. The germline CDR1 and CDR2 sequences are MDHEN and SYDVKM. Here the CDR3 reads CASSSQDNNFAEASTF. The CDR3 DNA is TGTGCCAGCAGTTCGCAGGACAACAACTTTGCGGAAGCCAGCACCTTC.

In its sample, this clone was seen a few times. The junction and the germline gene differ at one end; a read error may be behind it. This chain connects TRBV28 to TRBJ2-7; D is unclear. Germline CDR1 reads MDHEN; CDR2 reads SYDVKM. The CDR3 covers 12 residues. The CDR3 is CASSFWSYEHYF. In nucleotides, the CDR3 is TGTGCCAGCAGTTTCTGGTCCTACGAGCATTACTTC.

This clone is labeled medium-sized (0.01 to 0.1%). The chain combines TRBV6-1 with TRBJ1-2; 8 bases align to TRBD1. The germline V gene encodes CDR1 MNHNS and CDR2 SASEGT. The length of the CDR3 is 14 residues. V lost 8 bases to trimming and J lost 10 bases; unmatched junction nucleotides: 15. The CDR3 region is CASGPNPGTGVYTF. In DNA form, the CDR3 reads TGTGCCAGCGGCCCCAATCCCGGGACAGGAGTCTACACCTTC.

This clone occurred many times. J is TRBJ2-7 and V is TRBV28; 11 bases are shared with TRBD2. V was pared by 2 bases and J by 1 base, with 4 bases of the junction left unmatched. This CDR3 is built from 16 residues. CDR1 is MDHEN and CDR2 is SYDVKM in the germline V gene. CDR3 DNA: TGTGCCAGCAGTTTACCCGCTAGCGGGAGGTCCTACGAGCAGTACTTC. This translates into CASSLPASGRSYEQYF.